This paragraph reports one T cell receptor beta chain. A second PCR of 7 to 11 cycles used a sample-barcoded 5' primer and a J-beta primer mix. TCRdb redid the calling of the 5' RACE reads with MiXCR, one entry per CDR3 protein. The sample yields over 700,000 distinct CDR3 sequences, around half seen once. This entry is derived from a study of blood T cells in healthy people across ages. V was cut by 6 bases and J by 6 bases, with 20 bases left in between. The length of the CDR3 is 15 residues. From germline, CDR1 is SNHLY and CDR2 FYNNEI. The clonotype comes from a man older than 75 in good health. Sequencing input: blood. V usage is TRBV2 and J usage is TRBJ1-2, with D possibly matching TRBD1 (5 bases). The CDR3 here is CASRGDLPSPHGYTF. CDR3 nucleotides: TGTGCCAGCAGAGGGGACTTGCCAAGTCCGCATGGCTACACCTTC. The entire variable domain, with the rest obtained from reference TRBV2 and TRBJ1-2, is as follows: EPEVTQTPSHQVTQMGQEVILRCVPISNHLYFYWYRQILGQKVEFLVSFYNNEISEKSEIFDDQFSVERPDGSNFTLKIRSTKLEDSAMYFCASRGDLPSPHGYTFGSGTRLTVV.